Sequencing of this TCR beta chain was carried out in a study of T cell changes during pregnancy in multiple sclerosis. Trimming cost V 4 bases and J 5 bases; bases outside gene matches: 4. This CDR3 is 14 amino acids long. CDR1 LGHNA and CDR2 YSLEER come from the germline V gene. The method was immunoSEQ multiplex PCR; TCRdb's version includes in-frame clones alone and lacks a portion of them. This sample has 55,000 to 65,000 clones, with approximately 93% found just once. The sample consisted of peripheral blood, taken after pregnancy. The sequence was collected from a female donor with multiple sclerosis, enrolled in a pregnancy study. This rearrangement joins TRBV4-3 to TRBJ2-1, with 8 bases aligning to TRBD1. CDR3 sequence reads: CASSLRTGHNEQFF. CDR3 nucleotide sequence: TGCGCCAGCAGCCTCAGGACAGGGCACAATGAGCAGTTCTTC.